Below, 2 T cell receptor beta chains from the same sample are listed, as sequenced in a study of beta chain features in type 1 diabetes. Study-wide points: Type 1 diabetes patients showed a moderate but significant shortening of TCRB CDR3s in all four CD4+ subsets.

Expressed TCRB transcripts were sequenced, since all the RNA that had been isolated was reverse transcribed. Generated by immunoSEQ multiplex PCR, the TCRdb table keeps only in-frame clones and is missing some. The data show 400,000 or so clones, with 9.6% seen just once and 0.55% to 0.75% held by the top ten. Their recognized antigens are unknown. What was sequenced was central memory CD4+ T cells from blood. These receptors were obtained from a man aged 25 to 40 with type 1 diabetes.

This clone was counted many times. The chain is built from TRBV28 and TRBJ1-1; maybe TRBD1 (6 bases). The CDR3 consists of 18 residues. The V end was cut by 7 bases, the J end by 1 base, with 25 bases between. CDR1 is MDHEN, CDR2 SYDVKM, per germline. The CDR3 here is CASTPASGGGWGNTEAFF. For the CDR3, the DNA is TGTGCCAGCACTCCAGCCTCCGGAGGGGGGTGGGGGAACACTGAAGCTTTCTTT.

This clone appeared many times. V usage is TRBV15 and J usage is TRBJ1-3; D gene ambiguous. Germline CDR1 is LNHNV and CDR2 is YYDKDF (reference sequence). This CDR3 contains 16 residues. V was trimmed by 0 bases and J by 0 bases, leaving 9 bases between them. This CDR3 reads CATSRDEPSSGNTIYF. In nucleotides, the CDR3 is TGTGCCACCAGCAGAGATGAGCCGAGCTCTGGAAACACCATATATTTT.